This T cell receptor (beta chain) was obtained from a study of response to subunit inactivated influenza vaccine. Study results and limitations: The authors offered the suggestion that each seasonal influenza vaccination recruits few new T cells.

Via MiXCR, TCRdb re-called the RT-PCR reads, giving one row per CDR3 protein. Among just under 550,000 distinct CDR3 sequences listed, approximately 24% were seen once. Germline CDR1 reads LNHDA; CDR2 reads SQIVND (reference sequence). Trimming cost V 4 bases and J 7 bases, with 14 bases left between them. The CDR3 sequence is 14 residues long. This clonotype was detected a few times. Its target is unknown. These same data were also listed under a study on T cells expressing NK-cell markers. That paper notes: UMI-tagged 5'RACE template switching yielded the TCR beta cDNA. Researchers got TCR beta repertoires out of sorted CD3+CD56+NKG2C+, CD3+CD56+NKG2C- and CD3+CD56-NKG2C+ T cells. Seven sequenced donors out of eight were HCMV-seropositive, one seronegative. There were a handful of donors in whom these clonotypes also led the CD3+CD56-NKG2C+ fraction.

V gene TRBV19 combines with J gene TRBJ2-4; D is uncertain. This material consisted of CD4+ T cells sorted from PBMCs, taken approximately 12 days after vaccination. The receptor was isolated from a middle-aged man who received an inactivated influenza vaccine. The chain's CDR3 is CASSKYPEPNIQYF. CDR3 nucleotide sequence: TGTGCCAGTAGTAAATACCCGGAGCCGAACATTCAGTACTTC.